These T cell receptor beta chains were read from a single sample in a study of STAT5B mutations in CD4+ large granular lymphocyte leukemia. Generated by immunoSEQ multiplex PCR, the TCRdb table keeps only in-frame clones and is missing some. This table has 31,000 or so clones, about 88% appearing once. Material for sequencing was CD4+ T cells from blood buffy coats. These TCRs come from a human donor in good health. Each CDR3 is given with its conserved first and last residue. D genes are given only for firm matches. Size tells how often a clone was seen (once, few, many) or the class of an expanded clone, and some rows leave it out.

d_call clone_size j_call v_call cdr3_aa cdr3_nt
TRBD2 . TRBJ2-7 TRBV5-1 CASSNRTSGTFHEQYF TGCGCCAGCAGCAATAGGACTAGCGGGACCTTCCACGAGCAGTACTTC
. . TRBJ1-2 TRBV14 CASSQVPNYGYTF TGTGCCAGCAGCCAAGTACCTAACTATGGCTACACCTTC
. . TRBJ2-7 TRBV7-2 CASSSPRGGPYSYEQYF TGTGCCAGCAGCTCCCCAAGAGGGGGACCTTACTCCTACGAGCAGTACTTC
. . TRBJ1-2 TRBV12-2 CASRCRASLGGDVGYTF TGTGCAAGTCGCTGCAGAGCCTCCCTGGGGGGCGATGTTGGCTACACCTTC
TRBD2 . TRBJ2-7 TRBV25-1 CASSVPSGTGEQYF TGTGCCAGCAGTGTCCCTAGCGGGACTGGCGAGCAGTACTTC
. once TRBJ1-2 TRBV2 CASSEFAGQPMGYTF TGTGCCAGCAGTGAATTTGCCGGACAGCCGATGGGGTACACCTTC
. . TRBJ2-1 TRBV18 CASSPQGSSNDEQFF TGTGCCAGCTCACCGCAGGGGTCTAGCAACGATGAGCAGTTCTTC
TRBD1 . TRBJ2-3 TRBV10-3 CAISESRTGSTDTQYF TGTGCCATCAGTGAGTCTAGGACAGGGAGCACAGATACGCAGTATTTT
. . TRBJ2-1 TRBV4-1 CASSQDPGLTYNEQFF TGCGCCAGCAGCCAAGATCCGGGACTCACCTACAATGAGCAGTTCTTC
. . TRBJ2-2 TRBV6-5 CASMPSGTGPGELFF TGTGCCAGCATGCCTTCCGGAACAGGGCCCGGGGAGCTGTTTTTT
TRBD1 . TRBJ2-7 TRBV29-1 CSVLRTGGSYEQYF TGCAGTGTCTTGAGGACAGGGGGCTCCTACGAGCAGTACTTC
. . TRBJ2-4 TRBV10-3 CAISDRDIQYF TGCGCCATCAGTGATCGGGACATTCAGTACTTC
. . TRBJ2-7 TRBV6-1 CASSPEVDEQYF TGTGCCAGCAGCCCGGAGGTGGATGAGCAGTACTTC
TRBD1 . TRBJ1-1 TRBV11-2 CASRKIGQANTEAFF TGTGCCAGCAGAAAAATAGGACAGGCAAACACTGAAGCTTTCTTT
. . TRBJ2-6 TRBV10-1 CASSERAGVGTGANVLTF TGCGCCAGCAGTGAGAGGGCAGGGGTTGGAACAGGGGCCAACGTCCTGACTTTC
. . TRBJ2-1 TRBV4-2 CASSQDRTYYKFF TGTGCCAGCAGCCAAGACAGGACCTATTACAAGTTCTTC
. . TRBJ1-1 TRBV5-1 CASSYGEVGGITEAFF TGCGCCAGCAGCTACGGGGAGGTGGGTGGGATCACTGAAGCTTTCTTT
. few TRBJ2-7 TRBV18 CASSPWGTYEQYF TGTGCCAGCTCACCATGGGGAACCTACGAGCAGTACTTC
TRBD2 . TRBJ2-5 TRBV7-3 CASSPEGLAGGQETQYF TGTGCCAGCAGCCCAGAAGGCCTAGCGGGAGGCCAAGAGACCCAGTACTTC
. . TRBJ2-2 TRBV7-9 CASSLFVANTGELFF TGTGCCAGCAGCTTATTTGTGGCAAACACCGGGGAGCTGTTTTTT
TRBD2 . TRBJ2-7 TRBV4-1 CASSQVTSGRSRGSYEQYF TGCGCCAGCAGCCAAGTCACTAGCGGGAGATCCCGGGGCTCCTACGAGCAGTACTTC
TRBD1 . TRBJ2-6 TRBV7-9 CASTQTGGFVGANVLTF TGTGCCAGCACGCAGACAGGGGGCTTCGTTGGGGCCAACGTCCTGACTTTC
TRBD2 . TRBJ2-3 TRBV7-7 CASSLHLPVAGGGTDTQYF TGTGCCAGCAGCTTACATCTCCCCGTCGCGGGAGGAGGGACAGATACGCAGTATTTT
TRBD2 . TRBJ2-5 TRBV10-2 CASSALGGLAGEETQYF TGCGCCAGCAGTGCGCTTGGGGGGTTAGCGGGAGAAGAGACCCAGTACTTC
TRBD1 . TRBJ2-7 TRBV11-3 CASSPAELGGQGAKKQYF TGTGCCAGCAGCCCAGCAGAGTTAGGGGGACAGGGGGCTAAAAAGCAGTACTTC
TRBD2 . TRBJ2-3 TRBV7-2 CASSSRSGSGTDTQYF TGTGCCAGCAGCTCTCGTAGCGGGAGTGGGACAGATACGCAGTATTTT
TRBD1 . TRBJ1-4 TRBV7-9 CASSLGTGGEKLFF TGTGCCAGCAGCCTCGGGACAGGGGGGGAAAAACTGTTTTTT
. few TRBJ2-7 TRBV19 CASSISTASYEQYF TGTGCCAGTAGTATTAGTACAGCCTCCTACGAGCAGTACTTC
. . TRBJ1-2 TRBV28 CASSFAGSPYGYTF TGTGCCAGCAGTTTCGCAGGAAGCCCCTATGGCTACACCTTC
TRBD2 . TRBJ2-1 TRBV7-3 CASSTRTSGEEQFF TGTGCCAGCAGCACGAGGACTAGCGGGGAGGAGCAGTTCTTC
. . TRBJ1-2 TRBV5-6 CASSLGPDGYTF TGTGCCAGCAGCCTTGGGCCGGATGGCTACACCTTC
. . TRBJ1-5 TRBV5-5 CASRRTQGGQPQHF TGTGCCAGCCGCCGGACACAAGGGGGACAGCCCCAGCATTTT
TRBD2 . TRBJ2-7 TRBV7-2 CASSLAGVYEQYF TGTGCCAGCAGCCTAGCGGGAGTTTACGAGCAGTACTTC
TRBD2 . TRBJ2-3 TRBV19 CASSLRGGLAGTTITDTQYF TGTGCCAGTAGTTTGAGGGGGGGACTAGCGGGTACAACTATCACAGATACGCAGTATTTT
. few TRBJ1-3 TRBV28 CASSIQGFVNTIYF TGTGCCAGCAGTATACAGGGTTTTGTAAACACCATATATTTT
TRBD2 . TRBJ2-1 TRBV7-2 CASSLSLAGVNEQFF TGTGCCAGCAGCTTAAGTCTAGCGGGAGTGAATGAGCAGTTCTTC
. once TRBJ1-2 TRBV18 CASSPDGNYGYTF TGTGCCAGCTCACCCGACGGGAACTATGGCTACACCTTC
TRBD2 . TRBJ2-5 TRBV15 CATSSNPAASGSRETQYF TGTGCCACCAGCAGCAATCCGGCAGCTAGCGGGAGTCGGGAGACCCAGTACTTC
. . TRBJ2-5 TRBV6-1 CASSLLGRGIETQYF TGTGCCAGCAGCTTACTAGGAAGGGGGATAGAGACCCAGTACTTC
TRBD2 . TRBJ2-2 TRBV7-3 CASRPLAGDGVAGELFF TGTGCCAGCAGGCCGCTAGCGGGAGACGGAGTGGCCGGGGAGCTGTTTTTT
. . TRBJ1-2 TRBV14 CASSQGMSANYGYTF TGTGCCAGCAGCCAAGGGATGAGCGCTAACTATGGCTACACCTTC
TRBD1 . TRBJ1-6 TRBV6-5 CASSFLGGANSPLHF TGTGCCAGCAGTTTTCTAGGGGGCGCGAATTCACCCCTCCACTTT
. . TRBJ2-7 TRBV29-1 CSVDVGPYEQYF TGCAGCGTTGATGTGGGACCCTACGAGCAGTACTTC
TRBD1 . TRBJ2-3 TRBV11-2 CASSLVGQGGSSTDTQYF TGTGCCAGCAGCTTAGTGGGACAGGGAGGTTCGAGCACAGATACGCAGTATTTT
. . TRBJ1-3 TRBV30 CAWDPVDSGNTIYF TGTGCCTGGGACCCAGTTGACTCTGGAAACACCATATATTTT
. . TRBJ1-1 TRBV19 CASSLRGDTEAFF TGTGCCAGTAGTTTACGGGGGGACACTGAAGCTTTCTTT
. once TRBJ1-4 TRBV5-4 CASSLVGESNEKLFF TGTGCCAGCAGCTTAGTGGGGGAGTCTAATGAAAAACTGTTTTTT
. . TRBJ2-3 TRBV27 CASRLTSSTDTQYF TGTGCCAGCAGACTGACTAGTAGCACAGATACGCAGTATTTT
TRBD1 few TRBJ1-2 TRBV30 CAWSVRAGGGYTF TGTGCCTGGAGTGTACGGGCAGGGGGGGGCTACACCTTC
. . TRBJ1-2 TRBV28 CAGGQALANYGYTF TGTGCAGGGGGGCAGGCCCTAGCTAACTATGGCTACACCTTC
. . TRBJ2-5 TRBV7-9 CASSPRTGGSETQYF TGTGCCAGCAGCCCCCGAACAGGAGGGTCAGAGACCCAGTACTTC
TRBD2 . TRBJ2-1 TRBV29-1 CSVASGIGYNEQFF TGCAGCGTTGCGAGCGGGATCGGTTACAATGAGCAGTTCTTC
. . TRBJ2-7 TRBV28 CASRRTYPYEQYF TGTGCCAGCAGGAGGACCTATCCCTACGAGCAGTACTTC
. . TRBJ1-1 TRBV6-5 CASSYAGFTEAFF TGTGCCAGCAGTTACGCAGGGTTCACTGAAGCTTTCTTT